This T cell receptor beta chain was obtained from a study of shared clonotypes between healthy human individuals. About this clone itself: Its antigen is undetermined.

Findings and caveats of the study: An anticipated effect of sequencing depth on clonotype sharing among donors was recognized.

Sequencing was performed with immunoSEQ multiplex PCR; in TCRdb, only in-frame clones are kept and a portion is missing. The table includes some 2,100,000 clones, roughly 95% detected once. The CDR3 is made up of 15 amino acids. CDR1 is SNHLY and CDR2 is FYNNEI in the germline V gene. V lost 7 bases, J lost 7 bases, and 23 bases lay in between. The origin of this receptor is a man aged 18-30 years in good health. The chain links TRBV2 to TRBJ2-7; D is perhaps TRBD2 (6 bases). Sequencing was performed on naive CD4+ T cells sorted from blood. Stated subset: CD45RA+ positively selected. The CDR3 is CASIINLGEVGEQYF. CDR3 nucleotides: TGTGCCAGCATTATCAATTTAGGGGAGGTGGGTGAGCAGTACTTC.